This TCR beta chain was captured by sequencing in a study of blood T cells in healthy people across ages. A J-beta primer mix and a sample-barcoded 5' primer were used in a second PCR of roughly 6 to 12 cycles. Every molecule of cDNA carried a tag from a template-switch adaptor with 12 random nucleotides. TCRdb redid the calling of the 5' RACE reads with MiXCR, one entry per CDR3 protein. The sample yields approximately 1.5 million distinct CDR3 sequences, roughly 32% seen once. Worth noting for this clonotype: The antigen is undetermined. Germline is not matched at one junction end, which may reflect a read error.

Per-sample PBMC isolation yielded at least 6 million cells. The CDR3 length is 16 residues. Germline values: CDR1 MGHRA, CDR2 YSYEKL. Study-wide points: Across the age range, TCR beta diversity per million T cells fell in a roughly linear way.

V and J are TRBV4-1 and TRBJ2-1; D possibly corresponds to TRBD1 (6 bases). The sequence was obtained from a woman in her thirties in good health. The specimen sequenced was blood. The CDR3 DNA follows: TGCGCCAGCAGCCCCAAGGGATTTCGGGGACACAACGAGCAGTTCTTC. Translation: CASSPKGFRGHNEQFF.